This TCR beta chain was sequenced during a study of sequential checkpoint blockade in melanoma. Study-level background: Both treatment sequences were followed by maintenance nivolumab.

V lost 3 bases and J lost 10, with 10 bases in between. Germline CDR1 and CDR2: SGDLS and YYNGEE. The CDR3 is 11 residues long. Generated by immunoSEQ multiplex PCR, the TCRdb table keeps only in-frame clones and is missing some. The data show approximately 31,000 clones, 75% to 90% seen once. Treatment of the sample: randomized to nivolumab then ipilimumab (arm A) or the reverse (arm B). The clonotype comes from a human donor with melanoma. V gene TRBV9 combines with J gene TRBJ1-1, with D perhaps TRBD1 (5 bases). The sequences come from CD8+ T cells sorted from blood (inferred from file names), collected from a patient given nivolumab and ipilimumab in sequence. For the CDR3, the DNA is TGTGCCAGCAGCGGGGGCCTGGGAGCTTTCTTT. It encodes CASSGGLGAFF.